This T cell receptor beta chain stems from a study of CD8+CD57+ T cells in acquired aplastic anemia. General study findings and limits: There were some 27 CD8+ CDR3 sequences that occurred in both patients and controls.

V shed 11 bases and J shed 13 bases, with 33 bases lying between them. The CDR3 totals 15 residues. Germline assignment: CDR1 SEHNR and CDR2 FQNEAQ (reference sequence). Profiling of TCR beta VDJ combinations and CDR3 sequences used genomic DNA as template. MiXCR was run by TCRdb on the reads, yielding one entry per CDR3 protein. The sample consists of roughly 250,000 distinct CDR3 sequences, less than 85% of them appearing once. Turning to this clonotype: Its antigen is unidentified.

For sequencing, patients were chosen who had shown expansion of CD8+CD57+ cells by flow cytometry. The material sequenced was sorted CD4+, CD8+, or CD8+CD57+ T cells (not recorded which) from PBMCs. The TCR sequence derives from a human donor with aplastic anemia. The chain carries TRBV7-9 and TRBJ2-7, with D possibly matching TRBD2 (6 bases). CDR3 sequence (DNA): TGTGCCTACGAGGTAGCGGCGTGGCAAGAGACCCAGTACTACTTC. It is translated as CAYEVAAWQETQYYF.